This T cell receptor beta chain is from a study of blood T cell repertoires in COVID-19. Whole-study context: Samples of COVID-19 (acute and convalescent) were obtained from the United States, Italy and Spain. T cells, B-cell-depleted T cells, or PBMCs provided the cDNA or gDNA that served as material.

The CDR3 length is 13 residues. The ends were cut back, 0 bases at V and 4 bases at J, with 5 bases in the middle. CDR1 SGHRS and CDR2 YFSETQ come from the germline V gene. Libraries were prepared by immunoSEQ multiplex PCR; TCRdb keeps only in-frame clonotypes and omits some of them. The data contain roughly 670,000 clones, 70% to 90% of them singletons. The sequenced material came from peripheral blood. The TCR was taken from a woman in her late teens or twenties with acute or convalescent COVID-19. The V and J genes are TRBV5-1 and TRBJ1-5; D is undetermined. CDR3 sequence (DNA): TGCGCCAGCAGCTTGGATCCGAATCAGCCCCAGCATTTT. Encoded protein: CASSLDPNQPQHF.